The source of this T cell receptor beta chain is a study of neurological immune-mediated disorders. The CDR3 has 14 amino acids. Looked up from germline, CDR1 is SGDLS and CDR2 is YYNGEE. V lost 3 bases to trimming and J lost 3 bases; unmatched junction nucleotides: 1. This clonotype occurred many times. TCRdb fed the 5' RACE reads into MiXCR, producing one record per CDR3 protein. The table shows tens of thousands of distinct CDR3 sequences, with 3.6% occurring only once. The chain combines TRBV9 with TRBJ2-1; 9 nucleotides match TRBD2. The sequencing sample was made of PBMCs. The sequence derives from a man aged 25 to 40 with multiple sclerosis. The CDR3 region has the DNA TGTGCCAGCAGCGATAGCGGGAGCTACAATGAGCAGTTCTTC. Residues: CASSDSGSYNEQFF. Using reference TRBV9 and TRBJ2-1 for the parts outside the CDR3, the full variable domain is DSGVTQTPKHLITATGQRVTLRCSPRSGDLSVYWYQQSLDQGLQFLIQYYNGEERAKGNILERFSAQQFPDLHSELNLSSLELGDSALYFCASSDSGSYNEQFFGPGTRLTVL.